These 13 T cell receptor beta chains originate from one sample sequenced in a study of T-cell reconstitution after alpha-beta-depleted transplantation in children. Preparing the TCRbeta library involved the use of unique molecular identifiers. TCRdb re-called the PCR reads through MiXCR, storing one row per CDR3 protein. Found here are about 410,000 distinct CDR3 sequences, roughly 22% of them singletons; the top ten hold 3.8%. The source was PBMCs from the stem cell graft donor, collected from the stem cell graft. The source of these receptors is a human donor who donated a stem cell graft to a child with acute myeloid leukemia.

There are a few counts of this clonotype. The genes are TRBV15 and TRBJ2-3, with a weak D call TRBD2 (6 bases). The CDR3 sequence is 16 residues long. Deletions cut 5 bases from V and 0 bases from J, with 15 bases between. The germline gives CDR1 LNHNV, CDR2 YYDKDF (reference sequence). This CDR3 is CATSEGTSTSTDTQYF. Here the CDR3 DNA reads TGTGCCACCAGCGAAGGGACTTCTACTAGCACAGATACGCAGTATTTT.

The chain is built from TRBV27 and TRBJ2-7, with 9 nucleotides matching TRBD2. V lost 0 bases and J lost 0; bases outside the gene matches: 3. Germline values: CDR1 MNHEY, CDR2 SMNVEV (reference sequence). This CDR3 region has 16 residues. The CDR3, as DNA: TGTGCCAGCAGTTTATCCCTAGCGGGGATCTCCTACGAGCAGTACTTC. Translating it yields CASSLSLAGISYEQYF.

Here the CDR3 DNA reads TGTGCCAGCAGGGGGACAGGTATGAACACTGAAGCTTTCTTT. Encoded protein: CASRGTGMNTEAFF. The V call is TRBV6-1, the J call TRBJ1-1; TRBD1 matches at 8 bases. The CDR3 contains 14 residues. Germline loops: CDR1 MNHNS, CDR2 SASEGT. After removal of 6 bases from V and 0 bases from J, the junction contained 3 bases not matched to a gene.

This clonotype was seen many times. J is TRBJ2-7 and V is TRBV29-1; a possible D gene is TRBD2 (6 bases). Germline V gene lookup returns CDR1 SQVTM and CDR2 ANQGSEA. The CDR3 totals 12 residues. Trimming left V 5 bases short and J 6 bases short, with 14 bases between. The CDR3 sequence: CSVWTGRREQYF. CDR3 coding DNA: TGCAGCGTTTGGACTGGGAGGCGCGAGCAGTACTTC.

The chain combines TRBV11-2 with TRBJ2-1; 10 positions match TRBD1. Trimming took 5 bases from V and 3 from J; bases not matched to a gene: 13. Germline CDR1 reads SGHAT; CDR2 reads FQNNGV. This CDR3 region has 18 residues. In DNA, the CDR3 is TGTGCCAGCAGCCGACAGGGGGCGCGAGTAAGGGGCTACAATGAGCAGTTCTTC. Protein: CASSRQGARVRGYNEQFF.

This clonotype was counted ten times or more. J is TRBJ2-7 and V is TRBV20-1; 12 positions agree with TRBD2. After removal of 7 bases from V and 6 bases from J, the junction contained 22 bases not matched to a gene. CDR1 and CDR2 (germline): DFQATT, SNEGSKA (reference sequence). The CDR3 has 18 residues. DNA of the CDR3: TGCAGTGTCGAGCTAGCGGGAGGGGGCGCTTTGGTTGGGTCCGAGCAGTACTTC. Translated, it gives CSVELAGGGALVGSEQYF.

This clonotype has more than one count but fewer than ten. The rearrangement joins TRBV15 to TRBJ2-1; D perhaps matches TRBD1 (5 bases). Germline V gene lookup returns CDR1 LNHNV and CDR2 YYDKDF (reference sequence). The ends were cut back, 1 base at V and 13 bases at J, with 11 bases in the middle. The CDR3 loop spans 12 amino acids. Here the CDR3 DNA reads TGTGCCACCAGCAGAGCAGACAGTCCTCAGTTCTTC. Amino acids: CATSRADSPQFF.

This clonotype was observed at least ten times. The rearrangement uses TRBV20-1 and TRBJ1-1; no firm D call. The V gene lost 1 base and the J gene lost 5 bases, with 14 bases spanning the gap. From germline, CDR1 is DFQATT and CDR2 SNEGSKA (reference sequence). The CDR3 sequence is 14 residues long. CDR3 sequence: CSARGLEGSTEAFF. DNA of the CDR3: TGCAGTGCTAGAGGCCTGGAAGGTAGTACTGAAGCTTTCTTT.

This chain connects TRBV20-1 to TRBJ2-3; 9 bases are shared with TRBD2. Germline lookup yields CDR1 DFQATT and CDR2 SNEGSKA (reference sequence). V was clipped by 0 bases and J by 2 bases; unmatched bases: 12. The CDR3 consists of 18 residues. CDR3 amino acids: CSARDDEATSGNTDTQYF. The CDR3 nucleotides are TGCAGTGCTAGAGATGACGAGGCGACTAGCGGAAACACAGATACGCAGTATTTT.

The table lists this clonotype with many counts. The gene calls are TRBV12-3 or TRBV12-4 and TRBJ2-7; D ambiguous. The V gene lost 5 bases and the J gene lost 3 bases, with 11 bases spanning the gap. This CDR3 contains 13 residues. CDR3 loop: CASSRIDLYEQYF. The CDR3 region has the DNA TGTGCCAGCAGTAGGATAGACCTCTACGAGCAGTACTTC.

This clonotype was detected only a few times. As DNA, the CDR3 is TGCAGTGCTAGGTTAGCGAAACAGGGACAGATACAAGAGACCCAGTACTTC. Amino acids: CSARLAKQGQIQETQYF. The chain is built from TRBV20-1 and TRBJ2-5; 7 positions agree with TRBD1. The CDR3 has 17 amino acids. J was trimmed by 2 bases and V by 3 bases; bases with no gene match: 15. Germline-derived CDR1 and CDR2 are DFQATT and SNEGSKA (reference sequence).

This clonotype was detected ten times or more. V and J are TRBV6-5 and TRBJ2-7; tentative D call: TRBD1 (7 bases). The V end lost 2 bases, the J end lost 2 bases, and 10 bases lay between the germline ends. CDR1 MNHEY and CDR2 SVGAGI come from the germline V gene. This CDR3 contains 14 residues. Here the CDR3 reads CASSYGRGAYEQYF. CDR3 sequence (DNA): TGTGCCAGCAGTTACGGCAGGGGGGCCTACGAGCAGTACTTC.

This clonotype appeared a single time. The rearrangement uses TRBV2 and TRBJ1-1; the D is unclear. V was trimmed by 8 bases and J by 0 bases, leaving 10 bases between them. The germline V gene encodes CDR1 SNHLY and CDR2 FYNNEI. The CDR3 is made up of 13 amino acids. The CDR3 coding sequence is TGTGCCAGCGGGCGACGAGTGAACACTGAAGCTTTCTTT. Protein: CASGRRVNTEAFF.